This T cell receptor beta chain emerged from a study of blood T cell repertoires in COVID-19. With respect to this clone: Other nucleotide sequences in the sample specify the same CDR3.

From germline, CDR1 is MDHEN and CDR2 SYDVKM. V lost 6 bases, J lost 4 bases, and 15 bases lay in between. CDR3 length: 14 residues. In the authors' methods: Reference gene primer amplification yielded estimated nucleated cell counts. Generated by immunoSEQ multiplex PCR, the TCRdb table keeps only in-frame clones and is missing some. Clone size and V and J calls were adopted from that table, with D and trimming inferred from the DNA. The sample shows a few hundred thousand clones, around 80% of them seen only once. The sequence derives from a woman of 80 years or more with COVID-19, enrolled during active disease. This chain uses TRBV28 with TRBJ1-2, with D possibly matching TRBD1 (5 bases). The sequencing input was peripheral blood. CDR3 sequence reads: CASRPGHLFYGYTF. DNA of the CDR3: TGTGCCAGCAGGCCTGGACATCTTTTCTATGGCTACACCTTC.